This T cell receptor beta chain was observed in a study of T cell changes during pregnancy in multiple sclerosis. Only in-frame clones appear in the TCRdb table, and some are missing; sequencing was by immunoSEQ multiplex PCR. This sample has around 100,000 clones, with approximately 92% found just once. The germline gives CDR1 SQVTM, CDR2 ANQGSEA. The CDR3 runs to 18 residues. The trim removed 7 bases at V and 0 bases at J, leaving 16 bases unmatched. This receptor was obtained from a female donor with multiple sclerosis, enrolled in a pregnancy study. The sequencing used peripheral blood, collected after pregnancy. The genes are TRBV29-1 and TRBJ2-1; 9 positions agree with TRBD2. CDR3 nucleotides: TGCAGCGGCCACTCGGGACTAGCTGACTATAGCTCCTACAATGAGCAGTTCTTC. Amino acid sequence: CSGHSGLADYSSYNEQFF.